This TCR beta chain was retrieved from a study of beta chain features in type 1 diabetes. General observations from the study: People with Type 1 diabetes carried modestly yet significantly shorter TCRB CDR3s in all four CD4+ subsets. cDNA sequencing could over-represent cells with high TCR expression.

J was trimmed by 0 bases and V by 1 base; bases with no gene match: 1. Looked up from germline, CDR1 is SEHNR and CDR2 is FQNEAQ (reference sequence). This CDR3 has 16 residues. Of note for this clone: The antigen is not known.

Reverse transcription of all isolated RNA meant that expressed TCRB transcripts were sequenced. Assay: immunoSEQ multiplex PCR; the TCRdb copy retains only in-frame clones and omits some. The sample has 600,000 to 650,000 clones; roughly 15% are singletons. This receptor was identified in a man between 18 and 29 years old in good health. Sequencing was carried out using naive CD4+ T cells from blood. The chain couples TRBV7-9 to TRBJ1-5, with 9 bases matching TRBD1. This CDR3 is CASSLGTGASNQPQHF. The CDR3 DNA follows: TGTGCCAGCAGCTTAGGGACAGGGGCTAGCAATCAGCCCCAGCATTTT. The variable domain in full, completed from reference TRBV7-9 and TRBJ1-5, reads DTGVSQNPRHKITKRGQNVTFRCDPISEHNRLYWYRQTLGQGPEFLTYFQNEAQLEKSRLLSDRFSAERPKGSFSTLEIQRTEQGDSAMYLCASSLGTGASNQPQHFGDGTRLSIL.